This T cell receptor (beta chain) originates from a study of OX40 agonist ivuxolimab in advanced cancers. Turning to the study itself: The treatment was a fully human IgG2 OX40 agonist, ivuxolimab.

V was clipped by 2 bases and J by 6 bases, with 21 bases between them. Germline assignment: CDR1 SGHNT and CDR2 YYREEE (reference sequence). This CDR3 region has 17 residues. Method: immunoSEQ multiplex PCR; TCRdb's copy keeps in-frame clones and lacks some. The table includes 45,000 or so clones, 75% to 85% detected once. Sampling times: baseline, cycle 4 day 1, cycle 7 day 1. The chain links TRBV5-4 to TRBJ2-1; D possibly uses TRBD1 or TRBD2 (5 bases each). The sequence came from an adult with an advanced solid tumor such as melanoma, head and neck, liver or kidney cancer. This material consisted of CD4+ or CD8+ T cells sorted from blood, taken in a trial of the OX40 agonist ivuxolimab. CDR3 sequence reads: CASSLPGPQAPGNEQFF. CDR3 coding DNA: TGTGCCAGCAGCTTACCGGGACCCCAAGCTCCGGGCAATGAGCAGTTCTTC.